This T cell receptor beta chain comes out of a study of regulatory T cells in long-lasting Graves disease. Overall study findings and caveats: Whereas new patients shared 870 or so public clonotypes, persistent patients shared more, at about 2,500.

This clonotype was seen many times. Its antigen is unknown. Construction of the TCR beta libraries employed iRepertoire HTBI primers in conjunction with Arm-PCR of CDR3 regions. Authors' processing steps: Across all samples, about 62 TRBV segments and 15 or so TRBJ segments were identified. TCRdb reprocessed the multiplex PCR reads with MiXCR, giving one entry per CDR3 protein. These V and J calls originate from TCRdb's pipeline instead of the authors' own analysis. The sample includes about 220,000 distinct CDR3 sequences, roughly 19% of them seen just once. The CDR3 runs to 14 residues. Germline values: CDR1 SNHLY, CDR2 FYNNEI. Trimming removed 5 bases from V and 6 bases from J, with 13 bases in between. Time point specified: newly diagnosed GD, antithyroid drugs for less than 3 months. From PBMCs, RNA was extracted and then used to make the TCR library. This sample also belongs to another study, concerning T cells in Graves' hyperthyroidism and ophthalmopathy. From that paper: Carried out on the TCR CDR3, a first-round RT-PCR used the HTBI primer set. Within blood appeared most thyroid clonotypes that had expanded above 0.001.

The chain uses TRBV2 and TRBJ2-2; the D gene is possibly TRBD1 (5 bases). Material: peripheral blood mononuclear cells (PBMCs), obtained at new diagnosis, from a patient treated with antithyroid drugs. The TCR originated in a woman under 40 with Graves disease. The CDR3 here is CASSRGAVAGELFF. CDR3 sequence (DNA): TGTGCCAGCAGTAGGGGCGCGGTTGCCGGGGAGCTGTTTTTT.